The rows below give T cell receptor beta chains drawn from one sample of a study of cytomegalovirus exposure and HLA in healthy donors. Libraries were prepared by immunoSEQ multiplex PCR; TCRdb keeps only in-frame clonotypes and omits some of them. The data contain roughly 170,000 clones, roughly 86% of them singletons. The sequenced sample was PBMCs. The receptors come from a girl aged 5-17 years in good health and CMV-seropositive. Each CDR3 is given with its conserved first and last residue. Where a row states a size, it is once, few, many or the class of an expanded clone; other rows omit it.

TRBJ2-7 NA TRBV6-1 CASLGLYEQYF
TRBJ1-1 NA TRBV6-1 CASRGTGTTEAFF
TRBJ2-7 NA TRBV30 CAWSSDRDYEQYF
TRBJ2-2 NA TRBV11-2 CASSLGGQNTGELFF
TRBJ2-3 NA TRBV9 CASSLEGGGAPDTQYF
TRBJ1-6 NA TRBV5-1 CASSLITDTSPLHF
TRBJ1-1 once TRBV15 CATSRIGGYTEAFF
TRBJ1-1 once TRBV6-1 CASREGQGAFF
TRBJ1-1 NA TRBV19 CASSIFRETEAFF
TRBJ1-6 NA TRBV9 CASSVGASSYNSPLHF
TRBJ1-2 few TRBV9 CASSVATGVGYGYTF
TRBJ1-5 once TRBV10-2 CASSATDSNQPQHF
TRBJ2-1 NA TRBV4-1 CASSHSSGGHYEQFF
TRBJ1-1 NA TRBV30 CACLLANTEAFF
TRBJ2-1 once TRBV7-3 CASSLTGAGGLYNEQFF
TRBJ2-2 once TRBV9 CASSPWSSGHKGTGELFF
TRBJ2-7 once TRBV4-1 CASSQEPGGFSYEQYF
TRBJ1-3 NA TRBV5-1 CASSLEPGNTIYF
TRBJ1-2 NA TRBV7-2 CASSLGALGGQAGGYTF
TRBJ1-1 NA TRBV7-2 CASSLVGATMNTEAFF
TRBJ2-7 once TRBV6-1 CASREEYWARYEQYF
TRBJ1-2 NA TRBV11-2 CASSILGGEFGYGYTF
TRBJ1-1 NA TRBV9 CASSVEPQGLKTEAFF
TRBJ1-2 NA TRBV27 CASSVIAGAGYTF
TRBJ2-3 NA TRBV10-1 CASRQGTTDTQYF
TRBJ1-2 NA TRBV5-1 CASSKDRGGGYTF
TRBJ2-2 NA TRBV2 CASAGRAVADGELFF
TRBJ2-1 NA TRBV9 CASSVVTGNNEQFF
TRBJ1-6 NA TRBV25-1 CASTRRGGNSPLHF
TRBJ2-5 NA TRBV7-8 CASSPGTKRDYQETQYF
TRBJ2-7 NA TRBV13 CASSLITSEQYF
TRBJ2-7 NA TRBV11-2 CASNWGTAEDEQYF
TRBJ2-6 NA TRBV14 CASSVYAGANVLTF
TRBJ2-3 NA TRBV30 CAWSVLGALGDTQYF
TRBJ1-6 NA TRBV6-1 CASSKDLIRDIASPLHF
TRBJ2-3 NA TRBV15 CATSSSGDFTDTQYF
TRBJ1-1 once TRBV19 CASSFTGTGVFGNTEAFF
TRBJ1-1 NA TRBV27 CASSWDSRNTEAFF
TRBJ1-3 NA TRBV7-9 CASSSPDRSGNTMYF
TRBJ1-3 NA TRBV5-1 CASSRSPGQGTGNTIYF
TRBJ2-5 NA TRBV7-7 CASSLATGGETQYF
TRBJ2-6 NA TRBV7-3 CASSLQASSGANVLTF
TRBJ2-7 NA TRBV19 CASSIDRTSGLNEQYF
TRBJ2-3 NA TRBV2 CASTLRDTDTQYF
TRBJ2-7 once TRBV5-6 CASSYPGISRYEQYF
TRBJ2-1 NA TRBV28 CASSPGGPPYNEQFF
TRBJ1-2 NA TRBV5-6 CASSPGDRGYTF
TRBJ2-3 NA TRBV6-1 CASSEAPSVADTQYF
TRBJ1-1 NA TRBV9 CASSVAEAFF
TRBJ2-5 NA TRBV6-5 CASSEGQGAETQYF